This T cell receptor (beta chain) was profiled in a study of lymphopenia after photon versus proton radiotherapy (dated by TCRdb to the late 2010s). Regarding the research as a whole: In patients with gastrointestinal tumors who developed high-grade lymphopenia, the study compared the immunological effects of photon radiation therapy with those of proton radiation therapy. The goal of the study was to describe how the two radiation modalities differ in their effects on the immune system. A cohort of 20 patients with gastrointestinal tumors who received either photon or proton therapy and subsequently developed lymphopenia was included. Study-wide findings and limitations: After the lymphocyte count nadir, photon-treated repertoires showed oligoclonal expansion, especially of CD8+ Temra cells, which drove the drop in diversity. The authors looked at the survival association only in patients who died, and they framed better survival with proton therapy as a possibility rather than a demonstrated result. During treatment, patients who received proton therapy stayed relatively stable, whereas patients who received photon therapy lost naive T cells and TCR diversity and gained effector/memory populations. Among patients across the cohort who died, overall survival time showed an inverse correlation with a larger post-nadir drop in TCR diversity.

Library prep was done by the immunoSEQ multiplex PCR assay. T cell repertoires were profiled by deep sequencing of rearranged TCR beta loci, alongside multiparametric flow cytometry. The clones in this table, taken by TCRdb from immuneACCESS, are in-frame only. Not every clone is retained; where verified, under half of the shortfall comes from an unresolved V gene, and the cause of the rest is unknown. This sample holds around 70,000 clones; 85% to 95% were observed only once. The top ten clones comprise 2.2% of the sample. The V and J ends are trimmed by 2 bases and 6 bases, leaving 11 bases between them. The CDR3 measures 14 amino acids from cysteine to phenylalanine. Just the 42-base CDR3 DNA is kept, in frame starting at base 1. The germline V gene (reference sequence) provides CDR1 MNHNY and CDR2 SVGAGI. This clone was picked up one time. The antigen this receptor binds is unknown. Base qualities are not at hand, and no much larger clone is one base apart.

This TCR came from a woman aged 40 to 49 with cholangiocarcinoma. The chain employs TRBV6-6 and TRBJ1-5; TRBD1 is a weak D gene call, 5 bases matching. The input for sequencing was peripheral blood, taken from a patient treated with photon-based radiotherapy. The nucleotide sequence reads as follows: TGTGCCAGCAGTTACGGGCAGGGACCTCAGCCCCAGCATTTT. Its protein product is CASSYGQGPQPQHF.